What follows are 32 T cell receptor beta chains derived from one specimen sequenced in a study of CD4+ T cells in melanoma. Assay: immunoSEQ multiplex PCR; the TCRdb copy retains only in-frame clones and omits some. The table includes 40,000 to 50,000 clones, 80% to 90% detected once. Sequencing was carried out using peripheral blood. These receptors originate from a human donor with melanoma.

V and J are TRBV19 and TRBJ1-1, with 8 bases identical to TRBD1. The CDR3 loop spans 13 amino acids. Germline V gene sequence: CDR1 LNHDA, CDR2 SQIVND (reference sequence). V was clipped by 5 bases and J by 4 bases; unmatched bases: 3. The chain's CDR3 is CASSSQGATEAFF. For the CDR3, the DNA is TGTGCCAGTAGTTCGCAGGGGGCCACTGAAGCTTTCTTT.

This clone was seen just once. The chain uses TRBV15 and TRBJ1-5; TRBD1 agrees at 11 bases. V trimming: 4 bases; J trimming: 7 bases; junction bases outside the gene matches: 6. Germline CDR1 reads LNHNV; CDR2 reads YYDKDF (reference sequence). This CDR3 region has 15 residues. CDR3 bases: TGTGCCACCAGCATTTGGACAGGGGGCGGGCAGCCCCAGCATTTT. Its translation is CATSIWTGGGQPQHF.

Written as DNA, the CDR3 is TGTGCCAGTAGTTCCGACAGGGGGCCTTCTAATTCACCCCTCCACTTT. Translating it yields CASSSDRGPSNSPLHF. The V call is TRBV19, the J call TRBJ1-6, with TRBD1 identical over 10 bases. The germline CDR1 and CDR2 sequences are LNHDA and SQIVND (reference sequence). Trimming at V came to 5 bases and at J to 6 bases, leaving 7 bases not matched to a gene. This CDR3 is 16 amino acids long.

This chain uses TRBV15 with TRBJ2-5; perhaps TRBD1 as D (6 bases). The DNA end lines up better with TRBJ2-7; the J call may be wrong. CDR3 length: 14 residues. Germline V lookup: CDR1 LNHNV, CDR2 YYDKDF (reference sequence). CDR3 protein: CATSRERQAHEQYF. The CDR3 DNA is TGTGCCACCAGCAGAGAAAGACAGGCCCACGAGCAGTACTTC.

The chain combines TRBV6-4 with TRBJ2-1; tentative D call: TRBD1 (5 bases). Looked up from germline, CDR1 is MRHNA and CDR2 is SNTAGT. The CDR3 runs to 14 residues. The germline V and J ends were trimmed by 1 base and 3 bases, with 7 bases remaining between them. Here the CDR3 DNA reads TGTGCCAGCAGTGACTTAAGGGGCTACAATGAGCAGTTCTTC. It translates to CASSDLRGYNEQFF.

This clone was picked up one time. J is TRBJ2-1 and V is TRBV28, with D unresolved. Germline lookup yields CDR1 MDHEN and CDR2 SYDVKM. Trimming removed 3 bases from V and 6 bases from J, with 9 bases in between. The length of the CDR3 is 13 residues. The CDR3 reads CASSFNLPNEQFF. CDR3 DNA: TGTGCCAGCAGTTTCAATCTTCCCAATGAGCAGTTCTTC.

This clone was detected only once. The genes are TRBV6-5 and TRBJ1-2; D is unresolved. This CDR3 region has 15 residues. V was pared by 4 bases and J by 3 bases, with 15 bases between. The germline CDR1 and CDR2 sequences are MNHEY and SVGAGI. The CDR3 DNA follows: TGTGCCAGCAGTTCACCGGGCCGAGGAGACTATGGCTACACCTTC. Its protein product is CASSSPGRGDYGYTF.

The chain uses TRBV5-4 and TRBJ2-7; perhaps TRBD1 as D (6 bases). The germline CDR1 and CDR2 sequences are SGHNT and YYREEE (reference sequence). The CDR3 spans 16 residues. The V gene lost 3 bases and the J gene lost 1 base, with 17 bases spanning the gap. Here the CDR3 DNA reads TGTGCCAGCAGCTGGGGGCCCACCACCTTTTCCTACGAGCAGTACTTC. The encoded protein is CASSWGPTTFSYEQYF. The full variable domain, rest sourced from reference TRBV5-4 and TRBJ2-7, is ETGVTQSPTHLIKTRGQQVTLRCSSQSGHNTVSWYQQALGQGPQFIFQYYREEENGRGNFPPRFSGLQFPNYSSELNVNALELDDSALYLCASSWGPTTFSYEQYFGPGTRLTVT.

The CDR3 is CASSYRWSDSYNEQFF. The CDR3, as DNA: TGTGCCAGCAGTTACCGTTGGTCCGACTCCTACAATGAGCAGTTCTTC. The chain is built from TRBV6-5 and TRBJ2-1; D uncertain. The length of the CDR3 is 16 residues. Germline values: CDR1 MNHEY, CDR2 SVGAGI. Between the trimmed V and J ends, which lost 2 bases and 0 bases, there was a span of 11 bases.

The rearrangement joins TRBV7-9 to TRBJ1-2; no clear D. With 4 bases removed from V and 4 bases from J, the gap between germline ends came to 7 bases. The germline CDR1 and CDR2 sequences are SEHNR and FQNEAQ (reference sequence). This CDR3 has 12 residues. The CDR3 nucleotides are TGTGCCAGCAGCTCCCAACCCTATGGCTACACCTTC. It yields the protein CASSSQPYGYTF.

CDR3 DNA sequence: TGTGCCAGTAGTGGAACCAGGGGACTCTATGGCTACACCTTC. Its protein product is CASSGTRGLYGYTF. The chain is built from TRBV19 and TRBJ1-2; D may be TRBD1 (6 bases). V lost 5 bases and J 4 bases, leaving 14 bases between the germline ends. The CDR3 contains 14 residues. Germline CDR1 LNHDA, CDR2 SQIVND (reference sequence). Using reference TRBV19 and TRBJ1-2 for the parts outside the CDR3, the full variable domain is DGGITQSPKYLFRKEGQNVTLSCEQNLNHDAMYWYRQDPGQGLRLIYYSQIVNDFQKGDIAEGYSVSREKKESFPLTVTSAQKNPTAFYLCASSGTRGLYGYTFGSGTRLTVV.

V and J are TRBV18 and TRBJ1-1; no reliable D call. Trimming took 2 bases from V and 7 from J, leaving 8 bases between them. Germline CDR1 KGHSH, CDR2 LQKENI. CDR3 length: 12 residues. The DNA for the CDR3 is TGTGCCAGCTCACCAAGAGACAATGAAGCTTTCTTT. It encodes CASSPRDNEAFF.

CDR3 sequence: CASSSGSGNTIYF. As DNA, the CDR3 is TGTGCCAGCAGTTCAGGCTCTGGAAACACCATATATTTT. The chain combines TRBV6-6 with TRBJ1-3; D is unclear. In germline, CDR1 is MNHNY, CDR2 SVGAGI (reference sequence). The CDR3 has 13 residues. The germline V and J ends were trimmed by 4 bases and 0 bases, with 4 bases remaining between them.

This rearrangement joins TRBV5-1 to TRBJ1-4, with D perhaps matching TRBD1 (5 bases). The V gene's germline CDR1 is SGHRS and CDR2 YFSETQ. Trimming left V 0 bases short and J 0 bases short, with 12 bases between. There are 17 residues in the CDR3. Here the CDR3 DNA reads TGCGCCAGCAGCTTGGCCCACGGGGGGACAACTAATGAAAAACTGTTTTTT. Its translation: CASSLAHGGTTNEKLFF.

This chain joins TRBV7-2 and TRBJ1-1; no definite D call. Per germline, CDR1 SGHTA and CDR2 FQGNSA. CDR3 length equals 14 residues. V was pared by 1 base and J by 4 bases, with 10 bases between. The CDR3: CASSLEGLFTEAFF. CDR3 nucleotide sequence: TGTGCCAGCAGCTTAGAAGGGCTCTTCACTGAAGCTTTCTTT.

This clone was recorded once. This chain connects TRBV29-1 to TRBJ1-1; TRBD1 is a possible D gene (6 bases). The CDR3 runs to 12 residues. From germline, CDR1 is SQVTM and CDR2 ANQGSEA. V was pared by 0 bases and J by 11 bases, with 13 bases between. CDR3 loop: CSVEDGGRFAFF. The CDR3 nucleotides read TGCAGCGTTGAAGATGGGGGCAGGTTCGCTTTCTTT.

The chain combines TRBV2 with TRBJ2-5; TRBD1 aligns across 9 bases. Germline V gene lookup returns CDR1 SNHLY and CDR2 FYNNEI. The CDR3 sequence is 17 residues long. The V gene end was trimmed by 2 bases and the J gene end by 0 bases; junction bases not matched to a gene: 7. The CDR3 here is CASSETWTGADQETQYF. Written as DNA, the CDR3 is TGTGCCAGCAGTGAAACCTGGACAGGGGCGGACCAAGAGACCCAGTACTTC. Based on the CDR3 plus reference TRBV2 and TRBJ2-5, the full variable domain is EPEVTQTPSHQVTQMGQEVILRCVPISNHLYFYWYRQILGQKVEFLVSFYNNEISEKSEIFDDQFSVERPDGSNFTLKIRSTKLEDSAMYFCASSETWTGADQETQYFGPGTRLLVL.

The chain uses TRBV7-9 and TRBJ2-7; D remains unclear. The CDR3 runs to 11 residues. The germline CDR1 and CDR2 sequences are SEHNR and FQNEAQ (reference sequence). Trimming removed 1 base at V and 3 bases at J, with 1 base between. Here the CDR3 reads CASSLDYEQYF. The CDR3 DNA sequence: TGTGCCAGCAGCTTAGACTACGAGCAGTACTTC.

The CDR3 DNA follows: TGCGCCAGCAGCCAAGACCAGGGTCGTACTGAAGCTTTCTTT. Amino acid sequence: CASSQDQGRTEAFF. The J gene is TRBJ1-1, the V gene TRBV4-3; possibly TRBD1 for D (5 bases). CDR3 length equals 14 residues. Germline V gene lookup returns CDR1 LGHNA and CDR2 YSLEER. V dropped 0 bases and J dropped 5 bases, with 10 bases sitting between them.

This clone has just a few counts. The chain is built from TRBV6-5 and TRBJ1-1; D unclear. The CDR3 runs 13 residues. Germline V gives CDR1 MNHEY, CDR2 SVGAGI. The V end was cut by 6 bases, the J end by 1 base, with 9 bases between. The CDR3 DNA is TGTGCCAGCAGCTGGCAGAAGAACACTGAAGCTTTCTTT. Protein sequence: CASSWQKNTEAFF.

The chain carries TRBV19 and TRBJ2-1; no definite D call. The length of the CDR3 is 14 residues. Trimming removed 4 bases from V and 2 bases from J, with 9 bases in between. CDR1 LNHDA and CDR2 SQIVND come from the germline V gene (reference sequence). The CDR3 here is CASSTSHPYNEQFF. CDR3 DNA: TGTGCCAGTAGTACCAGCCACCCCTACAATGAGCAGTTCTTC.

J is TRBJ1-5 and V is TRBV27; weak D call: TRBD1 (5 bases). The V end was cut by 0 bases, the J end by 3 bases, with 9 bases between. From germline, CDR1 is MNHEY and CDR2 SMNVEV (reference sequence). This CDR3 has 15 amino acids. The CDR3 bases are TGTGCCAGCAGTTTATCTGGGGGAGTCAATCAGCCCCAGCATTTT. This encodes CASSLSGGVNQPQHF.

The table lists this clone with a few counts. The chain joins TRBV9 to TRBJ2-4, with D possibly being TRBD1 (5 bases). Trimming pared 4 bases from V and 7 bases from J, leaving 12 bases between. The germline V gene has CDR1 SGDLS and CDR2 YYNGEE. The CDR3 sequence is 13 residues long. This CDR3 reads CASSSLTDNIQYF. Written as DNA, the CDR3 is TGTGCCAGCAGCTCACTGACAGACAACATTCAGTACTTC.

This CDR3 is CASTALAGGGETQYF. Here the CDR3 DNA reads TGTGCCAGCACCGCGTTGGCGGGGGGGGGAGAGACCCAGTACTTC. The chain uses TRBV7-2 and TRBJ2-5; 9 bases agree with TRBD2. V lost 7 bases to trimming and J lost 4 bases; unmatched junction nucleotides: 10. Germline-derived CDR1 and CDR2 are SGHTA and FQGNSA. CDR3 size: 15 residues.

The chain carries TRBV10-3 and TRBJ1-1; tentative D call: TRBD1 (5 bases). V shed 6 bases and J shed 3 bases, with 11 bases lying between them. This CDR3 is built from 13 residues. Germline V lookup: CDR1 ENHRY, CDR2 SYGVKD. The CDR3 loop reads CAIRVDSYTEAFF. For the CDR3, the DNA is TGTGCCATCAGGGTAGACAGCTACACTGAAGCTTTCTTT.

The chain is built from TRBV7-2 and TRBJ1-2, with 12 bases aligning to TRBD1. V shed 0 bases, J shed 4 bases, and the junction held 3 bases outside the gene matches. CDR3 length equals 16 residues. Germline CDR1 reads SGHTA; CDR2 reads FQGNSA. Here the CDR3 DNA reads TGTGCCAGCAGCTTAGCGGGGACAGGGGGCGTCTATGGCTACACCTTC. Protein: CASSLAGTGGVYGYTF.

This chain connects TRBV7-9 to TRBJ2-4; 7 bases are a match to TRBD1. The V segment lost 4 bases and the J segment 0 bases; nucleotides outside the gene matches: 9. The V gene's germline CDR1 is SEHNR and CDR2 FQNEAQ (reference sequence). CDR3 size: 17 residues. CDR3 region: CASSSSPGQLAKNIQYF. CDR3 nucleotides: TGTGCCAGCAGCTCGAGTCCGGGACAGCTAGCCAAAAACATTCAGTACTTC.

The count of this clone is one. J is TRBJ2-5 and V is TRBV7-2; D perhaps matches TRBD2 (7 bases). The DNA end favors TRBJ2-7, so the J call may be wrong. Looked up from germline, CDR1 is SGHTA and CDR2 is FQGNSA. The CDR3 extends over 15 amino acids. CDR3 sequence (DNA): TGTGCCAGCAGCTTGGGAGGGGGGGCCCGCTACGAGCAGTACTTC. Its translation is CASSLGGGARYEQYF.

The chain has TRBV5-6 and TRBJ2-7, with 9 bases fitting TRBD2. The CDR3 loop spans 15 amino acids. Germline CDR1 reads SGHDT; CDR2 reads YYEEEE. V lost 0 bases, J lost 5 bases, and 6 bases stayed unmatched. The CDR3, as DNA: TGTGCCAGCAGCTTGGACGCGGGGGGGCGGAACGAGCAGTACTTC. Translated, it gives CASSLDAGGRNEQYF.

The CDR3 is CATGQGINGELFF. Written as DNA, the CDR3 is TGTGCCACTGGACAGGGGATCAACGGGGAGCTGTTTTTT. The rearrangement uses TRBV6-1 and TRBJ2-2; 9 bases match TRBD1. J lost 7 bases, V lost 10 bases, and 7 bases had no gene match. This CDR3 is built from 13 residues. Per germline, CDR1 MNHNS and CDR2 SASEGT.

This chain connects TRBV6-5 to TRBJ2-1, with D unresolved. Germline-derived CDR1 and CDR2 are MNHEY and SVGAGI. The CDR3 is made up of 14 amino acids. Trimming stripped 2 bases from V and 0 bases from J, with 5 bases between. This CDR3 reads CASSYKSSYNEQFF. CDR3 coding DNA: TGTGCCAGCAGTTACAAGAGCTCCTACAATGAGCAGTTCTTC.

The V and J genes are TRBV9 and TRBJ2-7, with D perhaps matching TRBD1 (5 bases). The germline CDR1 and CDR2 sequences are SGDLS and YYNGEE. The CDR3 is made up of 13 amino acids. V gave up 4 bases and J gave up 3 bases, with 11 bases separating them. The CDR3 spells CASSPDRHYEQYF. The CDR3 region has the DNA TGTGCCAGCAGCCCAGACAGACACTACGAGCAGTACTTC.